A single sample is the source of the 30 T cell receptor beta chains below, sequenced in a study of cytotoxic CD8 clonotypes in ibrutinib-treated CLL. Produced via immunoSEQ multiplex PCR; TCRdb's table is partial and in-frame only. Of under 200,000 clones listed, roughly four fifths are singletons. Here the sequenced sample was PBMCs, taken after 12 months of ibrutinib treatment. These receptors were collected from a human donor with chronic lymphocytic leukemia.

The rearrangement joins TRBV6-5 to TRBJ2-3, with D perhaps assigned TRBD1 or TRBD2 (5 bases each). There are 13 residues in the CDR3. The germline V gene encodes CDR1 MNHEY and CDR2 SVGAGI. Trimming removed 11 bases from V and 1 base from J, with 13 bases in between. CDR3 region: CAARDGGTDTQYF. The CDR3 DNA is TGTGCCGCCCGGGACGGGGGCACAGATACGCAGTATTTT.

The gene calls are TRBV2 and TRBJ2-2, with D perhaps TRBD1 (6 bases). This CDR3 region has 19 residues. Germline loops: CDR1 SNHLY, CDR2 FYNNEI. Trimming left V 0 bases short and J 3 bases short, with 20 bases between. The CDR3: CASSEARMGWGHDTGELFF. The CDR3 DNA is TGTGCCAGCAGTGAAGCGCGTATGGGCTGGGGGCATGACACCGGGGAGCTGTTTTTT. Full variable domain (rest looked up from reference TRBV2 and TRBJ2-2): EPEVTQTPSHQVTQMGQEVILRCVPISNHLYFYWYRQILGQKVEFLVSFYNNEISEKSEIFDDQFSVERPDGSNFTLKIRSTKLEDSAMYFCASSEARMGWGHDTGELFFGEGSRLTVL.

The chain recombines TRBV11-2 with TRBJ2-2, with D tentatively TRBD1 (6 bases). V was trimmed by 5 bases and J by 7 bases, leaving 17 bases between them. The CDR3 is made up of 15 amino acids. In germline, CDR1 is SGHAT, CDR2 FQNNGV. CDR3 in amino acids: CASSNRVGRGGELFF. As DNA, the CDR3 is TGTGCCAGCAGCAACAGGGTGGGGAGAGGCGGGGAGCTGTTTTTT. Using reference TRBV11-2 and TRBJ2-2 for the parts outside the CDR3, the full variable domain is EAGVAQSPRYKIIEKRQSVAFWCNPISGHATLYWYQQILGQGPKLLIQFQNNGVVDDSQLPKDRFSAERLKGVDSTLKIQPAKLEDSAVYLCASSNRVGRGGELFFGEGSRLTVL.

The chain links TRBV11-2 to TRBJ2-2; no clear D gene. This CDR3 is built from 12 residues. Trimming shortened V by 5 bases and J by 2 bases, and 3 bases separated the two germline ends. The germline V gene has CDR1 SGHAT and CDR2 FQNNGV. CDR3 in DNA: TGTGCCAGCAGCAAAAACACCGGGGAGCTGTTTTTT. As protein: CASSKNTGELFF. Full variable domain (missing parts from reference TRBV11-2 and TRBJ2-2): EAGVAQSPRYKIIEKRQSVAFWCNPISGHATLYWYQQILGQGPKLLIQFQNNGVVDDSQLPKDRFSAERLKGVDSTLKIQPAKLEDSAVYLCASSKNTGELFFGEGSRLTVL.

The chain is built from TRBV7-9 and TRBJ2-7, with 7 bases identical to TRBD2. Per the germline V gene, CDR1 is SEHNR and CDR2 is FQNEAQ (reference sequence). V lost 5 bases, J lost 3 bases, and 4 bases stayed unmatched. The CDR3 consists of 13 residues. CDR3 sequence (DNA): TGTGCCAGCAGCCGAGGGGAGGGCTACGAGCAGTACTTC. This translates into CASSRGEGYEQYF.

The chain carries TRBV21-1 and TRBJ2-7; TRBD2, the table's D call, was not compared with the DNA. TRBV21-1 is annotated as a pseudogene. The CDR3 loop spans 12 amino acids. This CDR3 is CASSLPPYEQYF. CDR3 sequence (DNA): TGTGCCAGCAGCCTACCCCCCTACGAGCAGTACTTC.

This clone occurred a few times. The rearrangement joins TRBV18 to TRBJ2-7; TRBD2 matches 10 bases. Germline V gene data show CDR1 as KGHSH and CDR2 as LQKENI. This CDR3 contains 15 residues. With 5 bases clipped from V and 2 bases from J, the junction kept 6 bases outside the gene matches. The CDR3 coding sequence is TGTGCCAGCTCATCCTCTAGCGGGGGAGCCTACGAGCAGTACTTC. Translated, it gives CASSSSSGGAYEQYF. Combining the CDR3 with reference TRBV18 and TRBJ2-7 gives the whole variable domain NAGVMQNPRHLVRRRGQEARLRCSPMKGHSHVYWYRQLPEEGLKFMVYLQKENIIDESGMPKERFSAEFPKEGPSILRIQQVVRGDSAAYFCASSSSSGGAYEQYFGPGTRLTVT.

CDR3 protein: CASSQELARLSEQFF. The CDR3 DNA is TGCGCCAGCAGCCAAGAACTCGCCCGGTTGAGTGAGCAGTTCTTC. The J gene is TRBJ2-1, the V gene TRBV4-3; D not resolved. CDR3 size: 15 residues. Looked up from germline, CDR1 is LGHNA and CDR2 is YSLEER. V lost 0 bases and J lost 9, with 15 bases in between.

The CDR3 sequence is CASSAISAQYF. For the CDR3, the DNA is TGTGCCAGCAGTGCCATCAGCGCCCAGTACTTC. The genes are TRBV28 and TRBJ2-5; the D is unclear. The CDR3 runs to 11 residues. CDR1 and CDR2 from the germline V gene are MDHEN and SYDVKM. V shed 5 bases and J shed 9 bases, with 10 bases lying between them. The variable domain in full, completed from reference TRBV28 and TRBJ2-5, reads DVKVTQSSRYLVKRTGEKVFLECVQDMDHENMFWYRQDPGLGLRLIYFSYDVKMKEKGDIPEGYSVSREKKERFSLILESASTNQTSMYLCASSAISAQYFGPGTRLLVL.

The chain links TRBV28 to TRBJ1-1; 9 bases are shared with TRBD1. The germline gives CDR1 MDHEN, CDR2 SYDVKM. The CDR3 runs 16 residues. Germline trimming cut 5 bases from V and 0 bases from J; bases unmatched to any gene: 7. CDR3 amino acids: CASSPRQGVLNTEAFF. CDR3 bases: TGTGCCAGCAGTCCCAGACAGGGGGTCTTGAACACTGAAGCTTTCTTT.

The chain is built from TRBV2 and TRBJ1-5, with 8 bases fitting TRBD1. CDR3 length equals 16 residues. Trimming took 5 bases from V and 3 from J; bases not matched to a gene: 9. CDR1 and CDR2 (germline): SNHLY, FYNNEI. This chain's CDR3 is CASSTGGAGFNQPQHF. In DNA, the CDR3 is TGTGCCAGCAGTACAGGGGGTGCCGGTTTCAATCAGCCCCAGCATTTT.

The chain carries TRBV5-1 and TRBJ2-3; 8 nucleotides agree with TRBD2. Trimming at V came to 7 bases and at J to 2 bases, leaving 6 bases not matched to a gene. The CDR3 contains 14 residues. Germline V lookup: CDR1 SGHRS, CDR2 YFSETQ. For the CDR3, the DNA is TGCGCCAGCCTGCTAGCGGGTTCCACAGATACGCAGTATTTT. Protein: CASLLAGSTDTQYF.

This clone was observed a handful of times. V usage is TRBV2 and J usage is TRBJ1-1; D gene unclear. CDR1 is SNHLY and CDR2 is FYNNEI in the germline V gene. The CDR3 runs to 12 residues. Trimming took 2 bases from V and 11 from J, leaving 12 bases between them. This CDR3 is CASSEQLKWAFF. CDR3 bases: TGTGCCAGCAGTGAACAGCTGAAGTGGGCTTTCTTT.

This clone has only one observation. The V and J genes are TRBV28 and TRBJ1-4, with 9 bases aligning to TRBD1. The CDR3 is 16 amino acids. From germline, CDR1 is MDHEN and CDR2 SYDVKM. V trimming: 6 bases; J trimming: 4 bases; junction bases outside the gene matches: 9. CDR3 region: CASRKQGAGGNEKLFF. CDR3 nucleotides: TGTGCCAGCAGGAAACAGGGGGCGGGTGGTAATGAAAAACTGTTTTTT.

CDR3 protein: CAWRGRAFQETQYF. The CDR3 nucleotides are TGTGCCTGGAGGGGGAGGGCTTTCCAAGAGACCCAGTACTTC. The rearrangement uses TRBV30 and TRBJ2-5, with 7 bases lining up with TRBD2. The CDR3 spans 14 residues. V shed 3 bases and J 1 base; nucleotides not matched to a gene: 5. Looked up from germline, CDR1 is GTSNPN and CDR2 is SVGIG (reference sequence). The entire variable domain, with the rest obtained from reference TRBV30 and TRBJ2-5, is as follows: SQTIHQWPATLVQPVGSPLSLECTVEGTSNPNLYWYRQAAGRGLQLLFYSVGIGQISSEVPQNLSASRPQDRQFILSSKKLLLSDSGFYLCAWRGRAFQETQYFGPGTRLLVL.

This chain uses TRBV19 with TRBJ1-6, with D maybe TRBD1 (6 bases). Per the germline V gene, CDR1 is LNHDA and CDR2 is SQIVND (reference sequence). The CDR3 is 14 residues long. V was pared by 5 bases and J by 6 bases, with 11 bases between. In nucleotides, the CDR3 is TGTGCCAGTAGTGTACAGGGTACTAATTCACCCCTCCACTTT. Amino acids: CASSVQGTNSPLHF.

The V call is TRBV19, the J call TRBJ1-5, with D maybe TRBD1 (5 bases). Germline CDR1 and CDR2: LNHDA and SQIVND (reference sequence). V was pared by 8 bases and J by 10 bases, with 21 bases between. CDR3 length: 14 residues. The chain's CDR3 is CASGTLRSGDPQHF. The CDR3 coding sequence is TGTGCCAGTGGTACCCTTAGGTCGGGGGACCCCCAGCATTTT.

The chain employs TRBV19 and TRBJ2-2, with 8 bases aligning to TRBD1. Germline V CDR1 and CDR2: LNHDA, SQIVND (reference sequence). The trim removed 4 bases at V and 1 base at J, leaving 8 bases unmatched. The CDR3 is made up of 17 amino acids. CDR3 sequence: CASSNPLGTGNTGELFF. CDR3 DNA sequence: TGTGCCAGTAGTAATCCCCTGGGGACAGGGAACACCGGGGAGCTGTTTTTT.

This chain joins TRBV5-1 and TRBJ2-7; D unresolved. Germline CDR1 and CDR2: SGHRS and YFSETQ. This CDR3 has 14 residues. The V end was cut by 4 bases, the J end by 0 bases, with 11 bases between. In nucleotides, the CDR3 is TGCGCCAGCAGCCCCCTACAGAGCTCCTACGAGCAGTACTTC. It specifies CASSPLQSSYEQYF.

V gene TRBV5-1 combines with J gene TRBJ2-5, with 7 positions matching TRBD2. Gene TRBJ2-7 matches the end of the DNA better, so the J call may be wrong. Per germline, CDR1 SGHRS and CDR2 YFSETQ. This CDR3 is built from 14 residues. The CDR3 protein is CASAVGLAAYEQYF. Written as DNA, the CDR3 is TGCGCCAGCGCTGTGGGCCTAGCGGCCTACGAGCAGTACTTC.

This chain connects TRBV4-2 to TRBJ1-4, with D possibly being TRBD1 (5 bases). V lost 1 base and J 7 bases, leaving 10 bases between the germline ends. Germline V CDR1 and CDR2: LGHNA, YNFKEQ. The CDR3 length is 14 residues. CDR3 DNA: TGTGCCAGCAGCCAAGTGTCAGGGTCTGAAAAACTGTTTTTT. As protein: CASSQVSGSEKLFF.

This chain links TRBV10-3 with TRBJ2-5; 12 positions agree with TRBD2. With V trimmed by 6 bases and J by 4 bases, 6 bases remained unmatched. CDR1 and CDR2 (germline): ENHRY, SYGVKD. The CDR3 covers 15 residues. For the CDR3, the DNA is TGTGCCATCAGGGAGACTAGCGGGGGATCAGAGACCCAGTACTTC. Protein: CAIRETSGGSETQYF.

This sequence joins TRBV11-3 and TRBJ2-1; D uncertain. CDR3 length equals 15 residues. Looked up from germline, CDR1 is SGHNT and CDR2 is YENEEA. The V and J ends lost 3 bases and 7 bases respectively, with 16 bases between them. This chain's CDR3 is CASSLAVSNGNEQFF. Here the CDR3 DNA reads TGTGCCAGCAGCTTGGCTGTATCCAACGGGAATGAGCAGTTCTTC.

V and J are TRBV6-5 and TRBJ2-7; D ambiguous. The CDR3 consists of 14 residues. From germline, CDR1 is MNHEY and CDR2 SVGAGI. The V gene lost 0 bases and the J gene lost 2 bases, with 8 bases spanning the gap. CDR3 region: CASSYSTGTYEQYF. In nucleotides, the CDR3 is TGTGCCAGCAGTTACTCGACTGGGACCTACGAGCAGTACTTC.

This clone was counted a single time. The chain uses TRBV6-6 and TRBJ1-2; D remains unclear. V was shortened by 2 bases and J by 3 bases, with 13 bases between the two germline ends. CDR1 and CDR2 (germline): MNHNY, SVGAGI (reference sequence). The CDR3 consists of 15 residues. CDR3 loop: CASSYNARNHYGYTF. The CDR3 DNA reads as TGTGCCAGCAGTTACAATGCACGGAATCACTATGGCTACACCTTC.

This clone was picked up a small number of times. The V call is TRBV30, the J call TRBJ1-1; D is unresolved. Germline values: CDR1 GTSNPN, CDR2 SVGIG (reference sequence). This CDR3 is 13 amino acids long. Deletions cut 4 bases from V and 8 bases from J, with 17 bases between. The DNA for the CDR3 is TGTGCCTGGAAAATAATAAGGGTCGCGGAAGCTTTCTTT. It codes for CAWKIIRVAEAFF.

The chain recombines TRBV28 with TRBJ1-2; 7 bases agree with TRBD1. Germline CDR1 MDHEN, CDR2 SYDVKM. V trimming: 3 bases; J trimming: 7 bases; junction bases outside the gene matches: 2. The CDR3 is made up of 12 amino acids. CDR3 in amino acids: CASSFEGAGYTF. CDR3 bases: TGTGCCAGCAGTTTTGAGGGGGCTGGCTACACCTTC.

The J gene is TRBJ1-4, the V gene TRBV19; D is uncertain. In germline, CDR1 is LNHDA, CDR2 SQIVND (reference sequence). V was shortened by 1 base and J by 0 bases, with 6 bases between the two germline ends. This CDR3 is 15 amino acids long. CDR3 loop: CASSIGRPTNEKLFF. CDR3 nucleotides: TGTGCCAGTAGTATAGGCAGACCAACTAATGAAAAACTGTTTTTT.

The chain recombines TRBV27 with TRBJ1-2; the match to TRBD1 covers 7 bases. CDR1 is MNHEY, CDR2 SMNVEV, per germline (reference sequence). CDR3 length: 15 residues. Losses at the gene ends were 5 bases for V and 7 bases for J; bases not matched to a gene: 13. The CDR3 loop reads CASSPRTGSGGGYTF. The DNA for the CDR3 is TGTGCCAGCAGTCCCCGGACAGGTTCAGGGGGTGGCTACACCTTC.

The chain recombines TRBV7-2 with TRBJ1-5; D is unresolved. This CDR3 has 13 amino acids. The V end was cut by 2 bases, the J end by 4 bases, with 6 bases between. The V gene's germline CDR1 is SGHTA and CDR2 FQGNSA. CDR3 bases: TGTGCCAGCAGCTTACAGCGGAATCAGCCCCAGCATTTT. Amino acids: CASSLQRNQPQHF.